This T cell receptor beta chain was retrieved from a study of blood T cell repertoires in COVID-19. Study context: Sources were T cells, B-cell-depleted T cells, or PBMCs; the material itself was cDNA or gDNA.

Donors were grouped by their self-reported clinical history. Germline V gene lookup returns CDR1 SEHNR and CDR2 FQNEAQ (reference sequence). Between the trimmed V and J ends, which lost 5 bases and 5 bases, there was a span of 3 bases. The CDR3 extends over 10 amino acids. The data were produced by immunoSEQ multiplex PCR, yet TCRdb's version contains in-frame clones alone and is incomplete. The sample has approximately 350,000 clones; 75% to 90% are singletons. The chain is built from TRBV7-9 and TRBJ2-5; D gene uncertain. Input material: PBMCs or T cells enriched from blood (not recorded which). The source of this sequence is a man aged 18 to 29 who had recovered from COVID-19. The chain's CDR3 is CASSRETQYF. CDR3 sequence (DNA): TGTGCCAGCAGCCGGGAGACCCAGTACTTC.